The 10 T cell receptor beta chains below all came from one sample that was sequenced in a study of a mutant IDH1 vaccine in newly diagnosed glioma. Which antigens these TCRs recognize remains unknown. Some clones are missing from TCRdb's copy, which holds only in-frame ones; the method was immunoSEQ multiplex PCR. The sample yields 110,000 or so clones, roughly 90% seen once. Time point denoted: week 11, during vaccination. Every single dose of the vaccine, 300 ug of mutant IDH1 20-mer peptide, came with topical imiquimod. The material was PBMCs, obtained from a glioma patient whose treatment included an IDH1 peptide vaccine. These receptors originate from a woman aged 50 to 60 with glioma.

This chain connects TRBV28 to TRBJ1-1; maybe TRBD1 (6 bases). The CDR3 has 14 amino acids. The germline V gene has CDR1 MDHEN and CDR2 SYDVKM. Deletions cut 6 bases from V and 5 bases from J, with 16 bases between. The CDR3 DNA reads TGTGCCAGCAGCCCTGCGTGGGGGCGGACTGAAGCTTTCTTT. It specifies CASSPAWGRTEAFF.

This clone showed up just once. The rearrangement uses TRBV30 and TRBJ1-6, with no clear D. The CDR3 has 13 amino acids. The V gene's germline CDR1 is GTSNPN and CDR2 SVGIG (reference sequence). Trimming cost V 3 bases and J 5 bases, with 8 bases left between them. In nucleotides, the CDR3 is TGTGCCTGGAGCCTGATTGATAATTCACCCCTCCACTTT. This codes for CAWSLIDNSPLHF.

The V and J genes are TRBV4-2 and TRBJ2-3, with D tentatively TRBD2 (7 bases). The CDR3 loop spans 17 amino acids. Looked up from germline, CDR1 is LGHNA and CDR2 is YNFKEQ. V was clipped by 0 bases and J by 0 bases, with 13 bases between them. CDR3 sequence reads: CASSQDFRGASTDTQYF. In DNA form, the CDR3 reads TGTGCCAGCAGCCAAGATTTCCGGGGGGCCAGCACAGATACGCAGTATTTT.

The chain joins TRBV2 to TRBJ1-1, with 10 positions matching TRBD1. The CDR3 is 13 residues long. Germline CDR1 SNHLY, CDR2 FYNNEI. V gave up 10 bases and J gave up 4 bases; unmatched junction bases: 6. This CDR3 reads CANPGQGGTEAFF. In DNA form, the CDR3 reads TGTGCCAACCCCGGACAGGGGGGCACTGAAGCTTTCTTT.

The genes are TRBV5-1 and TRBJ2-5; the D call may be TRBD1 or TRBD2 (6 bases each). The CDR3 runs to 15 residues. V was cut by 3 bases and J by 2 bases, with 14 bases left in between. Germline V gene data show CDR1 as SGHRS and CDR2 as YFSETQ. The CDR3 loop reads CASSSAPGAQETQYF. As DNA, the CDR3 is TGCGCCAGCAGCTCCGCCCCGGGGGCGCAAGAGACCCAGTACTTC.

This chain uses TRBV28 with TRBJ2-1; 12 bases line up with TRBD2. CDR1 MDHEN and CDR2 SYDVKM come from the germline V gene. The CDR3 totals 17 residues. With V trimmed by 7 bases and J by 6 bases, 13 bases remained unmatched. The DNA of the CDR3 is TGTGCCAGCACGAGGACTAGCGGGAATTTAGGTTTCAATGAGCAGTTCTTC. Translation: CASTRTSGNLGFNEQFF.

For this clone: Germline and junction disagree at one end, which may indicate a read error. The chain links TRBV25-1 to TRBJ2-1; D might be TRBD1 (6 bases). Germline CDR1 is MGHDK and CDR2 is SYGVNS. CDR3 length equals 11 residues. The CDR3 loop is CASSEGGRAIF. CDR3 coding DNA: TGTGCCAGCAGTGAAGGGGGCAGGGCGATCTTC.

The V and J genes are TRBV5-5 and TRBJ1-2; D is unclear. There are 13 residues in the CDR3. The V end lost 4 bases, the J end lost 8 bases, and 15 bases lay between the germline ends. CDR1 and CDR2 (germline): SGHKS, YYEKEE (reference sequence). The CDR3 sequence: CASSLDQTRGYTF. DNA of the CDR3: TGTGCCAGCAGCCTTGACCAAACAAGAGGCTACACCTTC.

V gene TRBV6-1 combines with J gene TRBJ2-7; D assignment may be TRBD1 or TRBD2 (5 bases each). The V gene lost 3 bases and the J gene lost 0 bases, with 9 bases spanning the gap. The CDR3 contains 14 residues. Germline CDR1 and CDR2: MNHNS and SASEGT. In nucleotides, the CDR3 is TGTGCCAGCAGTGACCGGGGCCTCTCCTACGAGCAGTACTTC. Translated: CASSDRGLSYEQYF.

This rearrangement joins TRBV28 to TRBJ1-3; maybe TRBD1 (6 bases). CDR1 is MDHEN, CDR2 SYDVKM, per germline. V was trimmed by 6 bases and J by 4 bases, leaving 19 bases between them. The CDR3 has 16 amino acids. The CDR3 DNA sequence: TGTGCCAGCAGGCTTGGGACATATAAAACGGGAAACACCATATATTTT. Its protein product is CASRLGTYKTGNTIYF.